This T cell receptor beta chain was sequenced during a study of CD8 T cells in ankylosing spondylitis. Overall study findings and caveats: What seemed typical of ankylosing spondylitis blood was a TCR beta motif built from roughly eight highly homologous variants.

V lost 1 base to trimming and J lost 7 bases; unmatched junction nucleotides: 9. The CDR3 sequence is 14 residues long. Germline V gives CDR1 DFQATT, CDR2 SNEGSKA (reference sequence). TCRdb analysed the 5' RACE reads with MiXCR anew, one entry per CDR3 protein. The sample consists of approximately 520,000 distinct CDR3 sequences, roughly 5.3% of them appearing once. In its sample, this clonotype was seen many times. Its antigen is unidentified. The sample comprised blood, either unsorted or a sorted T cell fraction (not recorded which). The rearrangement uses TRBV20-1 and TRBJ1-2, with TRBD1 identical over 7 bases. The TCR originated in a male donor with ankylosing spondylitis. The CDR3 here is CSARASGGAGGYTF. CDR3 nucleotides: TGCAGTGCTAGAGCTTCAGGGGGGGCGGGTGGCTACACCTTC.